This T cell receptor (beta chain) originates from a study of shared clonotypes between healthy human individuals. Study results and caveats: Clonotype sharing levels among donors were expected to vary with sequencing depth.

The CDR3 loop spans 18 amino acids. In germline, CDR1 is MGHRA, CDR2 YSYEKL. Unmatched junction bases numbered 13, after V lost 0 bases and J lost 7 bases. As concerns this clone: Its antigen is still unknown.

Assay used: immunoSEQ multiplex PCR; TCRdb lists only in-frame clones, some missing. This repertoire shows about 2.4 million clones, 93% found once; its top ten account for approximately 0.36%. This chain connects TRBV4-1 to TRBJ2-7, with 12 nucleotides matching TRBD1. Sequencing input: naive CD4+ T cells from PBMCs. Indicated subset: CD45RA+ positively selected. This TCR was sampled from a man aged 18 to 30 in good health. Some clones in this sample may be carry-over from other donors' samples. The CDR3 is CASSQDRGWGQGAREQYF. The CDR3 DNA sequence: TGCGCCAGCAGCCAAGATCGGGGCTGGGGACAGGGGGCGAGAGAGCAGTACTTC.